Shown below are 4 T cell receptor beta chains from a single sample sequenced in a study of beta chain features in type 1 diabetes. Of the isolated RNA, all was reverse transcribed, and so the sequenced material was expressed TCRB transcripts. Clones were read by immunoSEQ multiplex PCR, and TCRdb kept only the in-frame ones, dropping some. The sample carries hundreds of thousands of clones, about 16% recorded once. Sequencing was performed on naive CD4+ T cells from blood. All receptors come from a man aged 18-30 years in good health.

DNA for the CDR3: TGTGCCAGCGGGGGGCACAGAGGTGGCTACACCTTC. This sequence encodes CASGGHRGGYTF. J is TRBJ1-2 and V is TRBV19; the D gene is possibly TRBD1 (6 bases). The CDR3 consists of 12 residues. Germline loops: CDR1 LNHDA, CDR2 SQIVND (reference sequence). The V gene lost 9 bases and the J gene lost 7 bases, with 15 bases spanning the gap.

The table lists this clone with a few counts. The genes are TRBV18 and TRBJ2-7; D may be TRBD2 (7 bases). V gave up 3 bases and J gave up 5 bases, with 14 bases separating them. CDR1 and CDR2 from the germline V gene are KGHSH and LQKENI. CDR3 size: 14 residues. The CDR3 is CASSPRGGLDEQYF. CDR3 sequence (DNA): TGTGCCAGCTCACCTAGGGGGGGTCTCGACGAGCAGTACTTC.

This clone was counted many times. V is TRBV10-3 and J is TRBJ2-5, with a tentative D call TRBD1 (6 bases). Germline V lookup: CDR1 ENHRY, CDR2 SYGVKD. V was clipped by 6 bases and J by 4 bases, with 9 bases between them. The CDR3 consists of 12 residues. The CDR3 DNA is TGTGCCATCAGACAGGGTGGAGAGACCCAGTACTTC. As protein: CAIRQGGETQYF.

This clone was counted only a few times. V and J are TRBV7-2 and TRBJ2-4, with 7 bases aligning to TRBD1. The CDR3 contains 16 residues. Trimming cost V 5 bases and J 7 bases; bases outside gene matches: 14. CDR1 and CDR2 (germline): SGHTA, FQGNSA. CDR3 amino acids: CASSPAPGQRGNIQYF. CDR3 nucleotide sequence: TGTGCCAGCAGCCCAGCGCCGGGACAGCGCGGCAACATTCAGTACTTC.